These 5 T cell receptor beta chains share one sample of origin, sequenced in a study of a mutant IDH1 vaccine in newly diagnosed glioma. TCRdb's copy holds only in-frame clones and misses some; the assay was immunoSEQ multiplex PCR. The top ten hold over 9.5% of the sample, which has 73,000 or so clones, more than 70% seen once. Their antigens remain unidentified. Time point meaning: week 35, safety follow-up. The study gave 300 ug of mutant IDH1 20-mer peptide per vaccine dose, with topical imiquimod. The starting material was PBMCs, obtained from a glioma patient whose treatment included an IDH1 peptide vaccine. The receptors were gathered from a man between 18 and 35 years old with glioma.

The chain uses TRBV4-3 and TRBJ2-7, with TRBD2 as a possible D gene (6 bases). V shed 4 bases and J shed 3 bases, with 16 bases lying between them. The germline V gene has CDR1 LGHNA and CDR2 YSLEER. The CDR3 covers 15 residues. CDR3 region: CASSLDPGLGYEQYF. The CDR3, as DNA: TGCGCCAGCAGCCTGGACCCGGGACTCGGCTACGAGCAGTACTTC.

The chain links TRBV29-1 to TRBJ2-3; 7 nucleotides align to TRBD1. V dropped 4 bases and J dropped 1; count of bases not matched to a gene: 2. Looked up from germline, CDR1 is SQVTM and CDR2 is ANQGSEA. The CDR3 sequence is 13 residues long. DNA for the CDR3: TGCAGCGTTGCAGGGGGAGGCACAGATACGCAGTATTTT. Translating it yields CSVAGGGTDTQYF.

V usage is TRBV7-9 and J usage is TRBJ1-2, with D possibly being TRBD1 (5 bases). Germline CDR1 SEHNR, CDR2 FQNEAQ (reference sequence). The CDR3 has 15 residues. V lost 5 bases and J 0 bases, leaving 13 bases between the germline ends. The CDR3 spells CASSPWDGTNYGYTF. In DNA, the CDR3 is TGTGCCAGCAGCCCATGGGACGGCACTAACTATGGCTACACCTTC.

This chain connects TRBV6-1 to TRBJ1-3, with 7 bases matching TRBD1. CDR3 length: 14 amino acids. The germline CDR1 and CDR2 sequences are MNHNS and SASEGT. V was pared by 10 bases and J by 4 bases, with 10 bases of the junction left unmatched. This CDR3 is CATIPGTAGNTIYF. The CDR3 DNA sequence: TGTGCCACCATTCCCGGGACAGCGGGAAACACCATATATTTT.

This chain uses TRBV2 with TRBJ2-3; D might be TRBD2 (5 bases). In germline, CDR1 is SNHLY, CDR2 FYNNEI. The CDR3 has 16 residues. Trimming stripped 1 base from V and 8 bases from J, with 19 bases between. In nucleotides, the CDR3 is TGTGCCAGCAGTGAAGGCGGCGCGGGTTCGTTAGGTACGCAGTATTTT. Its protein is CASSEGGAGSLGTQYF. Filled out from reference TRBV2 and TRBJ2-3, the complete variable domain reads EPEVTQTPSHQVTQMGQEVILRCVPISNHLYFYWYRQILGQKVEFLVSFYNNEISEKSEIFDDQFSVERPDGSNFTLKIRSTKLEDSAMYFCASSEGGAGSLGTQYFGPGTRLTVL.